This paragraph reports one T cell receptor beta chain. This entry belongs to a study of technical replicates of blood from several donors. Germline V gives CDR1 SGHDN, CDR2 FVKESK. The CDR3 runs to 13 residues. The V and J ends lost 4 bases and 0 bases respectively, with 7 bases between them. The repertoire was sequenced with immunoSEQ multiplex PCR; TCRdb's copy has only in-frame clones and lacks some. The sample yields 65,000 to 90,000 clones, around 93% seen once. The TCR sequence derives from a human donor in good health. The specimen sequenced was T cells isolated from PBMCs. This rearrangement joins TRBV14 to TRBJ2-7; D is unresolved. The CDR3 bases are TGTGCCAGCAGCCGGCAGTACTCCTACGAGCAGTACTTC. Its protein product is CASSRQYSYEQYF.